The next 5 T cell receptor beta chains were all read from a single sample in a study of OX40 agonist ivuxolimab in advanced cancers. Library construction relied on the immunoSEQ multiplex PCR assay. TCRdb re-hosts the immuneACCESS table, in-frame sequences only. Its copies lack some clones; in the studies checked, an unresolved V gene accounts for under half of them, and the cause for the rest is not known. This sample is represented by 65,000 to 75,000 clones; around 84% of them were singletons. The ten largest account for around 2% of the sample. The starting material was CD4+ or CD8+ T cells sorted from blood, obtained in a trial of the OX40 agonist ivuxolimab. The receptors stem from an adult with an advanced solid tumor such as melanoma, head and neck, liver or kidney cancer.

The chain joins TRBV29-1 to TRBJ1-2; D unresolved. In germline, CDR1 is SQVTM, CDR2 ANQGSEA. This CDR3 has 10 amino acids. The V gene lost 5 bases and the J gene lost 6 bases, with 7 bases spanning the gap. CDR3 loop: CSVSEDGYTF. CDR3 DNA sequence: TGCAGCGTTTCCGAGGATGGCTACACCTTC.

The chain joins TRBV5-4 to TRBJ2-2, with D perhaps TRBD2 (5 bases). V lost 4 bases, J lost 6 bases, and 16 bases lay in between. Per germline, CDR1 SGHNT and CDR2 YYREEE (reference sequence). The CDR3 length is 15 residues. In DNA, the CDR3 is TGTGCCAGCAGCCGGATACTAGGATCGGCCGGGGAGCTGTTTTTT. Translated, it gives CASSRILGSAGELFF.

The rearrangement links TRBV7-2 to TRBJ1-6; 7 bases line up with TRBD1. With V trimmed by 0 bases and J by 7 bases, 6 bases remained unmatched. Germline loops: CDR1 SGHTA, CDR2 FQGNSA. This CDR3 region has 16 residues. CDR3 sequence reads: CASSLAFRTGNSPLHF. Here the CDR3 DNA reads TGTGCCAGCAGCTTAGCGTTCAGGACAGGAAATTCACCCCTCCACTTT.

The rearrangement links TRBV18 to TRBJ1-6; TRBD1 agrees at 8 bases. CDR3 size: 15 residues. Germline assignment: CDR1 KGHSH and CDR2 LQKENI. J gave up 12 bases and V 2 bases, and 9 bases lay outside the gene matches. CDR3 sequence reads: CASSPAGQAREPLHF. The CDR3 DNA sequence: TGTGCCAGCTCACCAGCGGGACAGGCCCGTGAACCCCTCCACTTT.

For the CDR3, the DNA is TGTGCCAGCAGCAAAGACTGCGGGAGAAACACAGATACGCAGTATTTT. This sequence encodes CASSKDCGRNTDTQYF. This chain links TRBV21-1 with TRBJ2-3; no check of the table's D call, TRBD2, against the DNA was made. TRBV21-1 is a documented pseudogene. There are 16 residues in the CDR3.